A single sample gave rise to the 9 T cell receptor beta chains below, sequenced in a study of PD-1 blockade in classical Hodgkin lymphoma. Time point denoted: cycle 4 day 1 (C4D1), after more than five weeks of nivolumab. All trial patients relapsed after autologous stem cell transplantation. Sequencing was performed with immunoSEQ multiplex PCR; in TCRdb, only in-frame clones are kept and a portion is missing. The repertoire has approximately 26,000 clones, 80% of them found once; the top ten carry 15% to 20%. The specimen was peripheral blood mononuclear cells (PBMCs), collected before the fourth cycle of nivolumab. The source of these receptors is a human donor with classical Hodgkin lymphoma.

The rearrangement links TRBV4-2 to TRBJ2-7; D gene uncertain. This CDR3 contains 16 residues. Trimming cost V 0 bases and J 1 base, with 13 bases left between them. Germline CDR1 is LGHNA and CDR2 is YNFKEQ. The CDR3 DNA is TGTGCCAGCAGCCAAGATTTGATAGCCGGGTCCTACGAGCAGTACTTC. Translation: CASSQDLIAGSYEQYF.

CDR3 protein: CASSVEGASTDTQYF. In DNA form, the CDR3 reads TGTGCCAGCAGCGTAGAGGGTGCTAGCACAGATACGCAGTATTTT. V usage is TRBV9 and J usage is TRBJ2-3; D call uncertain. Germline V gives CDR1 SGDLS, CDR2 YYNGEE. V shed 0 bases and J shed 0 bases, with 8 bases lying between them. There are 15 residues in the CDR3.

The rearrangement links TRBV5-4 to TRBJ2-1; no clear D. The germline V and J ends were trimmed by 1 base and 0 bases, with 8 bases remaining between them. From germline, CDR1 is SGHNT and CDR2 YYREEE (reference sequence). There are 15 residues in the CDR3. CDR3 DNA sequence: TGTGCCAGCAGCTTGAACCAAAACTCCTACAATGAGCAGTTCTTC. It encodes CASSLNQNSYNEQFF.

This chain uses TRBV5-1 with TRBJ2-5; 8 bases align to TRBD1. The germline V gene has CDR1 SGHRS and CDR2 YFSETQ. With 4 bases clipped from V and 1 base from J, the junction kept 3 bases outside the gene matches. The CDR3 covers 14 residues. Here the CDR3 reads CASSLGTGQETQYF. The CDR3, as DNA: TGCGCCAGCAGCCTGGGGACAGGCCAAGAGACCCAGTACTTC.

The chain carries TRBV6-5 and TRBJ2-3; the match to TRBD2 covers 9 bases. Trimming took 9 bases from V and 4 from J; bases not matched to a gene: 11. From germline, CDR1 is MNHEY and CDR2 SVGAGI. The CDR3 extends over 15 amino acids. Here the CDR3 reads CASSVAGVMPDTQYF. The DNA for the CDR3 is TGTGCCAGTTCCGTAGCGGGAGTTATGCCAGATACGCAGTATTTT.

The chain couples TRBV2 to TRBJ1-2, with unresolved D. Germline V gene lookup returns CDR1 SNHLY and CDR2 FYNNEI. V gave up 2 bases and J gave up 4 bases, with 14 bases separating them. The CDR3 sequence is 15 residues long. CDR3 bases: TGTGCCAGCAGTGAATTTGAACGACTGAGCTATGGCTACACCTTC. Translating gives CASSEFERLSYGYTF.

The chain carries TRBV5-1 and TRBJ1-2; D not resolved. Germline loops: CDR1 SGHRS, CDR2 YFSETQ. This CDR3 is built from 15 residues. Trimming took 0 bases from V and 6 from J, leaving 15 bases between them. CDR3 loop: CASSLVDPELHGYTF. CDR3 nucleotides: TGCGCCAGCAGCTTGGTGGACCCCGAACTCCATGGCTACACCTTC.

This clone was seen more than once but under ten times. The V gene is TRBV6-4, the J gene TRBJ2-2; possible D gene TRBD2, 5 bases. Germline CDR1 and CDR2: MRHNA and SNTAGT. The CDR3 totals 15 residues. Trimming shortened V by 5 bases and J by 1 base, and 11 bases separated the two germline ends. Here the CDR3 DNA reads TGTGCCAGCAGTCCCCGGACTGGGAACACCGGGGAGCTGTTTTTT. It encodes CASSPRTGNTGELFF.

This sequence joins TRBV28 and TRBJ2-5; no firm D call. The CDR3 is made up of 11 amino acids. Germline CDR1 and CDR2: MDHEN and SYDVKM. Trimming cost V 5 bases and J 5 bases, with 6 bases left between them. The CDR3 region is CASSPAETQYF. CDR3 coding DNA: TGTGCCAGCAGTCCCGCGGAGACCCAGTACTTC.